This T cell receptor (beta chain) appears in the sequencing data of a study of T cell repertoires in cytomegalovirus infection. Study as a whole: CMV epitopes that were recently identified and HLA-C-restricted were used alongside well-studied HLA-B-restricted ones. Public signatures in TCR beta pointed to CMV infection and matching HLA type.

This clonotype was observed at least ten times. The antigen remains unidentified. The CDR3 spans 18 residues. The J segment lost 9 bases and the V segment lost 10 bases, leaving 29 bases of the junction unmatched. One entry per CDR3 protein, called by TCRdb with MiXCR from the reads. The sample lists around 710,000 distinct CDR3 sequences; around 29% were seen once. Study observations and caveats: HLA-C-restricted CMV-specific TCR beta clonotypes prevailed in the ex vivo response. The cumulative frequency of public TCR beta families identified carriers of CMV plus the relevant HLA.

The chain couples TRBV12-3 or TRBV12-4 to TRBJ1-2; 7 nucleotides align to TRBD1. The receptor was derived from a human donor in good health (CMV status not recorded). Some clones in this sample may be carry-over from other donors' samples. Sequenced here: cultured CD8+ T cells from PBMCs, sampled from culture after CMV antigen stimulation. The chain's CDR3 is CAIVASIIARDSRVSYTF. In DNA, the CDR3 is TGTGCCATAGTTGCCTCAATAATTGCTCGGGACAGCCGGGTTAGCTACACCTTC.